This T cell receptor (beta chain) was retrieved from a study of radiation and T cells in renal cell carcinoma. Germline CDR1 reads GTSNPN; CDR2 reads SVGIG (reference sequence). CDR3 length: 16 amino acids. The trim removed 1 base at V and 3 bases at J, leaving 4 bases unmatched. Documented treatment: 15 Gy SBRT to primary tumor, nephrectomy 4 weeks later. The patient's renal cell carcinoma had clear cell pathology. Data came from immunoSEQ multiplex PCR; TCRdb stores just in-frame clones and leaves some out. The profile covers 10,000 to 15,000 clones, with 30% to 40% appearing a single time and approximately 15% taken by the ten largest. Overall study findings and caveats: Compared with controls, irradiated tumors showed greater TCR clonality.

Concerning this clone: What it recognizes is unknown.

The chain joins TRBV30 to TRBJ2-2; 11 bases are a match to TRBD1. Here the sequenced sample was tumor tissue, taken from a patient whose treatment included radiotherapy and nephrectomy. The clonotype originates from a man aged 55 to 69 with renal cell carcinoma. The CDR3 DNA reads TGTGCCTGGAGTGAACCGGGACAGGGGGACACCGGGGAGCTGTTTTTT. Translation gives CAWSEPGQGDTGELFF.